This is a list of T cell receptor beta chains from one sample in a study of cytomegalovirus exposure and HLA in healthy donors. Data came from immunoSEQ multiplex PCR; TCRdb stores just in-frame clones and leaves some out. Among under 55,000 clones, around 80% were seen once, and the ten largest hold approximately 7.7%. The material sequenced was PBMCs. Receptors were obtained from a man aged 25-40 years in good health and CMV-seropositive. CDR3s include the opening cysteine and the closing phenylalanine or tryptophan. A D gene is named only where the DNA matches it firmly.

d_gene,j_gene,v_gene,CDR3aa
-,TRBJ1-4,TRBV27,CASSFSGRGGKSNEKLFF
TRBD1,TRBJ2-3,TRBV7-3,CASSLVGTGNTDTQYF
TRBD1,TRBJ2-1,TRBV7-9,CASSTTGTGGEGQFF
-,TRBJ2-2,TRBV5-1,CASSLATNTGELFF
-,TRBJ2-7,TRBV7-9,CASSSEHYEQYF
-,TRBJ1-6,TRBV30,CAVRDKNSPLHF
-,TRBJ2-7,TRBV11-1,CASSQEYEQYF
-,TRBJ2-7,TRBV15,CATSRYNGGLNEQYF
-,TRBJ2-5,TRBV7-6,CASSLGSQETQYF
-,TRBJ2-5,TRBV5-1,CASRSLGLEETQYF
-,TRBJ2-5,TRBV5-1,CASSGEQMGGLETQYF
-,TRBJ2-7,TRBV7-9,CASSLEPGAPYEQYF
-,TRBJ1-6,TRBV13,CASSLGRGVVAGQALHF
TRBD1,TRBJ1-1,TRBV11-1,CASTGTGSTEAFF
TRBD2,TRBJ2-1,TRBV29-1,CSPVSSGGAQEQFF
TRBD1,TRBJ2-7,TRBV9,CASSGSTGPSYEQYF
TRBD1,TRBJ1-2,TRBV5-1,CASSLAGLQGAGGYTF
TRBD2,TRBJ2-3,TRBV5-1,CASGPTSTSTDTQYF
-,TRBJ2-2,TRBV5-4,CASSLGGGNPKRAGELFF
TRBD2,TRBJ2-1,TRBV29-1,CSVPLAGSYNEQFF
TRBD1,TRBJ1-4,TRBV5-1,CASSLPGGSTNEKLFF
-,TRBJ2-7,TRBV18,CASSPGISYEQYF
TRBD2,TRBJ2-3,TRBV13,CASSHGLAGGRTDTQYF
-,TRBJ1-6,TRBV6-5,CASSYSEGANNSPLHF
TRBD2,TRBJ2-2,TRBV7-9,CASSLALGLASGELFF
-,TRBJ1-4,TRBV5-1,CASSPGQRTEKLFF
TRBD1,TRBJ1-2,TRBV14,CASSLTRQGAGGYTF
-,TRBJ1-2,TRBV11-1,CASSPRGSHLGYTF
-,TRBJ1-1,TRBV6-1,CASSNRGGITEAFF
-,TRBJ2-3,TRBV9,CASSVGGRMGDTQYF
-,TRBJ2-5,TRBV29-1,CSVALRLVETQYF
TRBD1,TRBJ1-1,TRBV5-1,CASSSPGTGGLNTEAFF
-,TRBJ1-2,TRBV10-2,CASSESSQSYGYTF
-,TRBJ2-7,TRBV6-6,CASSPRVRSDEQYF
-,TRBJ1-1,TRBV13,CASIPGRARTEAFF
-,TRBJ2-5,TRBV7-7,CASSSYWVASEEQYF
-,TRBJ2-1,TRBV28,CASSSDSYNEQFF
TRBD1,TRBJ1-1,TRBV6-1,CASSVTDRVGTEAFF
TRBD2,TRBJ2-7,TRBV27,CASRAGAYEQYF
TRBD1,TRBJ2-7,TRBV5-1,CASSHPGQGADEQYF
-,TRBJ2-1,TRBV30,CAGQTQGTYNEQFF